This T cell receptor beta chain was sequenced in a study of regulatory T cells in long-lasting Graves disease. Sample time point: newly diagnosed GD, antithyroid drugs for less than 3 months. The TCR library used RNA extracted from PBMCs. Construction of the TCR beta libraries employed iRepertoire HTBI primers in conjunction with Arm-PCR of CDR3 regions. Using its own MiXCR run on the multiplex PCR reads, TCRdb lists one record per CDR3 protein. The repertoire holds more than 350,000 distinct CDR3 sequences, under 15% seen once, with 15% to 20% in the top ten. General observations from the study: A greater number of public clonotypes (fewer than 3,000) was shared by persistent patients than by new patients (roughly 930).

The V gene lost 8 bases and the J gene lost 1 base, with 12 bases spanning the gap. The CDR3 length is 14 residues. CDR1 and CDR2 (germline): PRHDT, FYEKMQ (reference sequence). This clonotype was seen many times. The antigen is unknown. These same data were also listed under a study on T cells in Graves' hyperthyroidism and ophthalmopathy. That study reports: Graves' hyperthyroidism was deemed stable absent ophthalmopathy progression within 18 months. Patients having uncontrolled infection, another autoimmune disease, pregnancy or lactation were not included. In simple terms, a model built on 13 V-J features told ophthalmopathy apart from stable hyperthyroidism.

The rearrangement links TRBV13 to TRBJ1-3; TRBD1 might be the D (6 bases). Specimen: peripheral blood mononuclear cells (PBMCs), collected at new diagnosis, from a patient treated with antithyroid drugs. This receptor was taken from a woman in her twenties or thirties with Graves disease. The CDR3 region is CASRGGNSGNTIYF. The CDR3 DNA follows: TGTGCCAGCCGAGGGGGGAATTCTGGAAACACCATATATTTT.